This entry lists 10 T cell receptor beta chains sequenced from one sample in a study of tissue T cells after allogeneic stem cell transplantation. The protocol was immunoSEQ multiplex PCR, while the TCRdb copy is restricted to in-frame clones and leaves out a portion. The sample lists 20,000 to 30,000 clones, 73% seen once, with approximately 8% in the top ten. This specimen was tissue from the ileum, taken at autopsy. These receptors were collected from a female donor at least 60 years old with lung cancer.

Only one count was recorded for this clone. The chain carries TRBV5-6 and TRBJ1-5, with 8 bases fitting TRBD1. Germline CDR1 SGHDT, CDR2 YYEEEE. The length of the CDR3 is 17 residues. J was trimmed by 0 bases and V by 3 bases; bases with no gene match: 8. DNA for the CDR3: TGTGCCAGCAGCTCGGGGACAGGTCCGGGTAGCAATCAGCCCCAGCATTTT. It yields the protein CASSSGTGPGSNQPQHF.

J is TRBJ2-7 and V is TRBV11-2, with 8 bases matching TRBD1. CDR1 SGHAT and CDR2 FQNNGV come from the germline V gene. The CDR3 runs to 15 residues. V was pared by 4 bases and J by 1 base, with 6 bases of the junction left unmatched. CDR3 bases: TGTGCCAGCAGCTCCGACAGGGGCCCTTCCTACGAGCAGTACTTC. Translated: CASSSDRGPSYEQYF.

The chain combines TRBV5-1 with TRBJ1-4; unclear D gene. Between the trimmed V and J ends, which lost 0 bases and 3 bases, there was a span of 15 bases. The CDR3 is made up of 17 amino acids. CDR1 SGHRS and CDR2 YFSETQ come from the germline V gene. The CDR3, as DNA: TGCGCCAGCAGCTTGGGACTCCCCTTGGGGTCTAATGAAAAACTGTTTTTT. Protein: CASSLGLPLGSNEKLFF.

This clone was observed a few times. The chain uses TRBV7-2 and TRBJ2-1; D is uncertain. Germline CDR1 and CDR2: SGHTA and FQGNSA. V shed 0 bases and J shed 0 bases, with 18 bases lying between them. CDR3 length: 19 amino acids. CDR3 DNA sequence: TGTGCCAGCAGCTTAGCGCTCGGTAGTCCCCTGAGCTCCTACAATGAGCAGTTCTTC. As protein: CASSLALGSPLSSYNEQFF.

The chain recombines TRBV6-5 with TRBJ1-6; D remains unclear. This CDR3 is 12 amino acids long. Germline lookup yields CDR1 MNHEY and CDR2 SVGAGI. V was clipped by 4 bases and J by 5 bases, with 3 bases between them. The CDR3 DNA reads TGTGCCAGCAGTTCTAATAATTCACCCCTCCACTTT. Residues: CASSSNNSPLHF.

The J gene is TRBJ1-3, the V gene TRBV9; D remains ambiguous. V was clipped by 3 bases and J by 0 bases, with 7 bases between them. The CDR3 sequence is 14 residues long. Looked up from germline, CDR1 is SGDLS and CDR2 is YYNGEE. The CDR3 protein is CASSAGSSGNTIYF. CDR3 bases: TGTGCCAGCAGCGCCGGAAGCTCTGGAAACACCATATATTTT.

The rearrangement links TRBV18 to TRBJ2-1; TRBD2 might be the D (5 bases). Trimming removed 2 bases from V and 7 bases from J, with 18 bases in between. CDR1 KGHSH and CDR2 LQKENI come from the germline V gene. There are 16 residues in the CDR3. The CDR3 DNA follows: TGTGCCAGCTCACCAGAGAACTTACCGAGGGCTAATGAGCAGTTCTTC. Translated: CASSPENLPRANEQFF.

The CDR3 is CATSDPHPGQGFNSPLHF. CDR3 coding DNA: TGTGCCACCAGTGATCCTCATCCGGGACAGGGGTTTAATTCACCCCTCCACTTT. The rearrangement joins TRBV24-1 to TRBJ1-6; TRBD1 matches at 10 bases. Trimming cost V 3 bases and J 6 bases; bases outside gene matches: 10. The CDR3 consists of 18 residues. In germline, CDR1 is KGHDR, CDR2 SFDVKD.

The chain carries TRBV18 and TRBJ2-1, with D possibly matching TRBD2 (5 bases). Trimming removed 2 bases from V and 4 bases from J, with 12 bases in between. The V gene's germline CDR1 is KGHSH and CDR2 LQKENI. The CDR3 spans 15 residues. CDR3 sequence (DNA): TGTGCCAGCTCACCAGGGAGACAAGAATACAATGAGCAGTTCTTC. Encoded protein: CASSPGRQEYNEQFF.

The CDR3 sequence is CASSDLGETQYF. The CDR3 coding sequence is TGTGCCAGCAGTGACCTCGGGGAGACCCAGTACTTC. The chain couples TRBV2 to TRBJ2-5; D call uncertain. There are 12 residues in the CDR3. Trimming removed 3 bases at V and 5 bases at J, with 7 bases between. CDR1 is SNHLY, CDR2 FYNNEI, per germline. The full variable domain, with the rest looked up from reference TRBV2 and TRBJ2-5, is EPEVTQTPSHQVTQMGQEVILRCVPISNHLYFYWYRQILGQKVEFLVSFYNNEISEKSEIFDDQFSVERPDGSNFTLKIRSTKLEDSAMYFCASSDLGETQYFGPGTRLLVL.